The sequence of this TCR beta chain was determined in a study of cytotoxic CD8 clonotypes in ibrutinib-treated CLL. About the study: Patients: 11 relapsed/refractory, about 14 treatment-naive, around 17 IGHV unmutated.

V dropped 3 bases and J dropped 6 bases, with 14 bases sitting between them. The CDR3 has 13 amino acids. The germline gives CDR1 GTSNPN, CDR2 SVGIG (reference sequence). Sequencing was performed with immunoSEQ multiplex PCR; in TCRdb, only in-frame clones are kept and a portion is missing. The sample has more than 110,000 clones, approximately 89% seen once; the top ten hold 11%. The chain joins TRBV30 to TRBJ1-2; D might be TRBD1 (6 bases). This sequence was found in a human donor with chronic lymphocytic leukemia. The specimen comprised PBMCs, sampled after 12 months of ibrutinib treatment. CDR3 in amino acids: CAWSGGRPDGYTF. CDR3 coding DNA: TGTGCCTGGAGCGGGGGGCGCCCAGATGGCTACACCTTC.